The rows below give T cell receptor beta chains drawn from one sample of a study of regulatory T cells in long-lasting Graves disease. TCRdb re-analysed the multiplex PCR reads in MiXCR, keeping a single row per CDR3 protein. The sample gives 530,000 or so distinct CDR3 sequences, about 13% of which show up once; 8% to 10% is in the top ten. These data were also filed under a second study, of T cells in Graves' hyperthyroidism and ophthalmopathy.

This material consisted of peripheral blood mononuclear cells (PBMCs), taken at new diagnosis, from a patient treated with antithyroid drugs. The receptors originated from a man under 40 with Graves disease. The CDR3 runs from the conserved cysteine through the conserved F or W. The order of the fields is J gene, D gene, clone size, V gene, CDR3 protein, CDR3 DNA. The D gene is left open where the match is weak. Only part of the rows carry a size: once, few, many, or a class if the clone is expanded.

J gene: TRBJ2-7; D gene: NA; clone size: NA; V gene: TRBV6-1; CDR3 protein: CASRNGRMSSYEQYF; CDR3 DNA: TGTGCCAGCAGGAATGGTAGAATGAGCTCCTACGAGCAGTACTTC
J gene: TRBJ2-3; D gene: TRBD2; clone size: many; V gene: TRBV2; CDR3 protein: CASIWASGLTDTQYF; CDR3 DNA: TGTGCCAGCATCTGGGCTAGCGGGCTTACAGATACGCAGTATTTT
J gene: TRBJ1-1; D gene: NA; clone size: many; V gene: TRBV3-1; CDR3 protein: CASSQGGSWTEAFF; CDR3 DNA: TGTGCCAGCAGCCAAGGGGGGAGTTGGACTGAAGCTTTCTTT
J gene: TRBJ2-1; D gene: TRBD1; clone size: NA; V gene: TRBV10-3; CDR3 protein: CAISGQGGSNEQFF; CDR3 DNA: TGTGCCATCAGCGGACAGGGGGGCTCCAATGAGCAGTTCTTC
J gene: TRBJ2-3; D gene: NA; clone size: few; V gene: TRBV9; CDR3 protein: CASSVELAFTDTQYF; CDR3 DNA: TGTGCCAGCAGCGTAGAGTTAGCGTTTACAGATACGCAGTATTTT
J gene: TRBJ1-1; D gene: NA; clone size: few; V gene: TRBV5-5; CDR3 protein: CASSLDGGRTEAFF; CDR3 DNA: TGTGCCAGCAGCTTGGACGGGGGGCGCACTGAAGCTTTCTTT
J gene: TRBJ1-5; D gene: TRBD1; clone size: once; V gene: TRBV11-2; CDR3 protein: CASSRQGNLPQHF; CDR3 DNA: TGTGCCAGCAGCCGACAGGGGAATCTGCCCCAGCATTTT
J gene: TRBJ2-5; D gene: TRBD2; clone size: NA; V gene: TRBV3-1; CDR3 protein: CASSPTLAGGETQYF; CDR3 DNA: TGTGCCAGCAGCCCGACACTAGCGGGAGGGGAGACCCAGTACTTC
J gene: TRBJ1-2; D gene: NA; clone size: few; V gene: TRBV7-9; CDR3 protein: CASSPQALEDYGYTF; CDR3 DNA: TGTGCCAGCAGCCCGCAAGCCCTGGAGGACTATGGCTACACCTTC
J gene: TRBJ1-2; D gene: NA; clone size: many; V gene: TRBV29-1; CDR3 protein: CSTKESSGDGYTF; CDR3 DNA: TGCAGCACGAAGGAGTCGTCAGGGGATGGCTACACCTTC
J gene: TRBJ2-1; D gene: TRBD2; clone size: many; V gene: TRBV29-1; CDR3 protein: CRQAGLVYNEQFF; CDR3 DNA: TGCAGGCAGGCGGGACTAGTTTACAATGAGCAGTTCTTC
J gene: TRBJ2-1; D gene: NA; clone size: NA; V gene: TRBV28; CDR3 protein: CASRTGTLNNEQFF; CDR3 DNA: TGTGCCAGCAGAACCGGGACACTCAACAATGAGCAGTTCTTC
J gene: TRBJ2-2; D gene: NA; clone size: many; V gene: TRBV7-6; CDR3 protein: CASSLEWGYGELFF; CDR3 DNA: TGTGCCAGCAGCTTAGAATGGGGCTACGGGGAGCTGTTTTTT
J gene: TRBJ2-5; D gene: NA; clone size: many; V gene: TRBV12-3/TRBV12-4; CDR3 protein: CASSPDSLETQYF; CDR3 DNA: TGTGCCAGCAGTCCGGACAGTTTAGAGACCCAGTACTTC
J gene: TRBJ2-7; D gene: TRBD2; clone size: many; V gene: TRBV20-1; CDR3 protein: CSASGGGRASYEQYF; CDR3 DNA: TGCAGTGCCAGTGGGGGGGGGAGGGCGTCCTACGAGCAGTACTTC
J gene: TRBJ2-7; D gene: TRBD1; clone size: many; V gene: TRBV12-3/TRBV12-4; CDR3 protein: CASSQGTGVEQYF; CDR3 DNA: TGTGCCAGCAGCCAAGGGACAGGGGTTGAGCAGTACTTC
J gene: TRBJ2-7; D gene: TRBD2; clone size: many; V gene: TRBV5-1; CDR3 protein: CASSLGAGGGNEQYF; CDR3 DNA: TGCGCCAGCAGCTTGGGGGCGGGAGGCGGCAACGAGCAGTACTTC
J gene: TRBJ2-2; D gene: NA; clone size: many; V gene: TRBV20-1; CDR3 protein: CSARDFYRGTGELFF; CDR3 DNA: TGCAGTGCTAGAGACTTCTACCGGGGCACCGGGGAGCTGTTTTTT
J gene: TRBJ1-2; D gene: NA; clone size: few; V gene: TRBV20-1; CDR3 protein: CSATPLKGVDGYTF; CDR3 DNA: TGCAGTGCTACCCCCCTGAAGGGGGTGGATGGCTACACCTTC
J gene: TRBJ2-5; D gene: NA; clone size: many; V gene: TRBV18; CDR3 protein: CASSPLRIQETQYF; CDR3 DNA: TGTGCCAGCTCACCCTTGAGAATCCAAGAGACCCAGTACTTC
J gene: TRBJ2-3; D gene: NA; clone size: few; V gene: TRBV4-1; CDR3 protein: CASSLNSGSDTQYF; CDR3 DNA: TGCGCCAGCAGCCTCAACTCGGGGTCGGATACGCAGTATTTT
J gene: TRBJ1-4; D gene: TRBD1; clone size: NA; V gene: TRBV4-1; CDR3 protein: CASSQDHGQGEKLFF; CDR3 DNA: TGCGCCAGCAGCCAAGATCACGGACAGGGGGAAAAACTGTTTTTT
J gene: TRBJ2-5; D gene: NA; clone size: many; V gene: TRBV7-9; CDR3 protein: CASSLTGPTGETQYF; CDR3 DNA: TGTGCCAGCAGCTTAACGGGCCCCACGGGGGAGACCCAGTACTTC
J gene: TRBJ1-6; D gene: NA; clone size: many; V gene: TRBV12-3/TRBV12-4; CDR3 protein: CASSSTGPGPLHF; CDR3 DNA: TGTGCCAGCAGTTCGACAGGTCCGGGACCCCTCCACTTT